This TCR beta chain comes out of a study of blood T cell repertoires in COVID-19. Study-wide context: The origin of the acute and convalescent COVID-19 samples was the United States, Italy and Spain. The cDNA or gDNA used as material had been derived from T cells, B-cell-depleted T cells, or PBMCs.

The authors' processing: By means of reference gene primer amplification, nucleated cell counts were estimated. Here immunoSEQ multiplex PCR was the method, and the copy in TCRdb shows in-frame clones only, minus some. The V and J calls and clone size were taken over from that table, and D and trimming were inferred from the DNA. This table holds about 140,000 clones, 80% found once. The CDR3 contains 13 residues. Germline CDR1 KGHSH, CDR2 LQKENI. Between the trimmed V and J ends, which lost 3 bases and 2 bases, there was a span of 8 bases. This sequence joins TRBV18 and TRBJ2-7; D may be TRBD1 (6 bases). The sequence derives from a man in his 70s who had recovered from COVID-19. Sequencing was carried out using peripheral blood. This CDR3 is CASSPWTAYEQYF. The CDR3, as DNA: TGTGCCAGCTCACCTTGGACAGCCTACGAGCAGTACTTC. Variable domain in full (rest from reference TRBV18 and TRBJ2-7): NAGVMQNPRHLVRRRGQEARLRCSPMKGHSHVYWYRQLPEEGLKFMVYLQKENIIDESGMPKERFSAEFPKEGPSILRIQQVVRGDSAAYFCASSPWTAYEQYFGPGTRLTVT.